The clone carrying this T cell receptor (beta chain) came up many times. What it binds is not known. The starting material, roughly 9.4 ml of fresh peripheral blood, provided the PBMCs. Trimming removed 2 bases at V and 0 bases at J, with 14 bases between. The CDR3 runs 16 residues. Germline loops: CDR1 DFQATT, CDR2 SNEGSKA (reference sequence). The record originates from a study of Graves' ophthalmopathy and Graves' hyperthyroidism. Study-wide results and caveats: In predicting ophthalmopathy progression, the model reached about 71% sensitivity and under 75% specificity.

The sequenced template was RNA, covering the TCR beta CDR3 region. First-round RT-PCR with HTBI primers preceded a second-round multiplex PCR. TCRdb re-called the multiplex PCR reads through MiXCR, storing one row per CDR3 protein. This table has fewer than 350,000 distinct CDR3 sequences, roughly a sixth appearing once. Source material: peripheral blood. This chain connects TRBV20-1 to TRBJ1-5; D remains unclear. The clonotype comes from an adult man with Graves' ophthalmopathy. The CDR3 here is CSARPAPELSNQPQHF. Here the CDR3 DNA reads TGCAGTGCTAGACCCGCCCCCGAACTTAGCAATCAGCCCCAGCATTTT.